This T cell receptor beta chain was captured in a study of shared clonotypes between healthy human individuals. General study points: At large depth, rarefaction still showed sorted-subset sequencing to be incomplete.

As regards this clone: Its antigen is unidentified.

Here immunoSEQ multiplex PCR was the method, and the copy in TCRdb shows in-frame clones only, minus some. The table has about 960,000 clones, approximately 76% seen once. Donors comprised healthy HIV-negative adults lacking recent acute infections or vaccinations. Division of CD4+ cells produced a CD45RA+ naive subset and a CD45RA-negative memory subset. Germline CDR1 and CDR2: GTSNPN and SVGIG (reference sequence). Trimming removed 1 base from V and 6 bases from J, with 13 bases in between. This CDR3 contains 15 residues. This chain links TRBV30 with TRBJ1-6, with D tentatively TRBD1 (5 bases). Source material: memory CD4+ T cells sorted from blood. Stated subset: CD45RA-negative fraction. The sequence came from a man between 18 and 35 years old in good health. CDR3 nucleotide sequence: TGTGCCTGGAGTGCCACCCGTGGGGCTAATTCACCCCTCCACTTT. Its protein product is CAWSATRGANSPLHF.